This T cell receptor (beta chain) originates from a study of prognosis after radiotherapy for stage I lung cancer. About the research overall: Between early 2018 and January 2019, patients with stage I non-small cell lung cancer were enrolled. Progression was not significant in about 16 patients, whereas several developed distant metastases (median around seven months) after radiotherapy. It was considered that all non-small cell lung cancer patients were medically inoperable. Points from the study as a whole: Lower Shannon entropy after stereotactic body radiation therapy was observed in patients who went on to develop distant metastases.

Researchers used two-round multiplex PCR to amplify TCR beta CDR3 starting from genomic DNA. Primers specific to each TRBV and TRBJ gene drove first-round PCR. MiXCR, applied by TCRdb to the multiplex PCR reads, yields one record per CDR3 protein. The sample holds 25,000 to 30,000 distinct CDR3 sequences, about 41% seen once. This clonotype occurred many times. Its antigen remains unidentified. V shed 5 bases and J shed 6 bases, with 20 bases lying between them. The germline V gene encodes CDR1 SGHVS and CDR2 FNYEAQ. The CDR3 has 16 residues. This rearrangement joins TRBV7-6 to TRBJ2-1; TRBD1 or TRBD2 may be the D gene (6 bases each). The sequences come from PBMCs, collected before or after stereotactic body radiation therapy (not recorded which). This sequence originates from a donor aged 50 or older with non-small cell lung cancer. The CDR3 DNA reads as TGTGCCAGCAGCCCTCTGTTTGGCGGAGGGGGCAATGAGCAGTTCTTC. Protein: CASSPLFGGGGNEQFF.